This entry lists 9 T cell receptor beta chains sequenced from one sample in a study of blood T cell repertoires in COVID-19 (dated by TCRdb to 2018 to 2021). To prepare the library, the immunoSEQ multiplex PCR assay was applied. TCRdb carries this immuneACCESS record with in-frame sequences only. Its versions omit some clonotypes, under half of them owing to an unresolved V gene in the studies checked, with the rest unexplained. This sample lists approximately 250,000 clones; around 82% were detected once. 8.6% of the sample is in the top ten clones. The source material was peripheral blood. Receptors were obtained from a human donor in a cohort sampled during active COVID-19.

The V gene is TRBV5-4, the J gene TRBJ1-1; TRBD1 might be the D (5 bases). Looked up from germline, CDR1 is SGHNT and CDR2 is YYREEE (reference sequence). V was pared by 4 bases and J by 4 bases, with 17 bases between. The CDR3 covers 15 residues. The CDR3 DNA reads as TGTGCCAGCAGCGCGCCCCAGGGAAGTGGCACTGAAGCTTTCTTT. Translated, it gives CASSAPQGSGTEAFF.

The chain joins TRBV10-1 to TRBJ2-5; D uncertain. The germline V gene has CDR1 WNHNN and CDR2 SYGVQD (reference sequence). V lost 0 bases and J lost 5, with 10 bases in between. CDR3 size: 14 residues. The CDR3 DNA reads as TGCGCCAGCAGTGAGTCTTTGGCGGCCGAGACCCAGTACTTC. It specifies CASSESLAAETQYF.

The J gene is TRBJ1-1, the V gene TRBV5-1, with TRBD1 matching 7 bases. Germline lookup yields CDR1 SGHRS and CDR2 YFSETQ. The CDR3 runs 14 residues. The J segment lost 2 bases and the V segment lost 4 bases, leaving 5 bases of the junction unmatched. CDR3 sequence: CASSPGQRNTEAFF. DNA for the CDR3: TGCGCCAGCAGCCCGGGACAGCGTAACACTGAAGCTTTCTTT. Combining the CDR3 with reference TRBV5-1 and TRBJ1-1 gives the whole variable domain KAGVTQTPRYLIKTRGQQVTLSCSPISGHRSVSWYQQTPGQGLQFLFEYFSETQRNKGNFPGRFSGRQFSNSRSEMNVSTLELGDSALYLCASSPGQRNTEAFFGQGTRLTVV.

The V call is TRBV3-1 (or the pseudogene TRBV3-2), the J call TRBJ2-6; 9 nucleotides agree with TRBD1. Per germline, CDR1 LGHDT and CDR2 YNNKEL (reference sequence). The length of the CDR3 is 17 residues. With V trimmed by 5 bases and J by 3 bases, 8 bases remained unmatched. CDR3 nucleotides: TGTGCCAGCAGCTTACGACAGGGGGGTCTTGGGGCCAACGTCCTGACTTTC. It specifies CASSLRQGGLGANVLTF.

This chain uses TRBV28 with TRBJ2-7, with 10 positions matching TRBD2. J lost 3 bases, V lost 6 bases, and 8 bases had no gene match. The CDR3 consists of 15 residues. CDR1 is MDHEN and CDR2 is SYDVKM in the germline V gene. The CDR3 DNA sequence: TGTGCCAGCAGACCCGGACTAGCGGAATTCTACGAGCAGTACTTC. It specifies CASRPGLAEFYEQYF.

The chain couples TRBV19 to TRBJ1-5; TRBD1 agrees at 8 bases. CDR1 is LNHDA, CDR2 SQIVND, per germline (reference sequence). With 5 bases clipped from V and 0 bases from J, the junction kept 9 bases outside the gene matches. CDR3 length: 17 amino acids. This chain's CDR3 is CASSPYGTGYSNQPQHF. Written as DNA, the CDR3 is TGTGCCAGTAGTCCCTATGGGACAGGCTATAGCAATCAGCCCCAGCATTTT.

V and J are TRBV5-1 and TRBJ2-7; 9 positions agree with TRBD1. V lost 9 bases and J lost 5; bases outside the gene matches: 12. In germline, CDR1 is SGHRS, CDR2 YFSETQ. There are 14 residues in the CDR3. The CDR3 DNA reads TGCGCCACAGAGCCCGGGACAGGGTCCCACGAGCAGTACTTC. Its protein is CATEPGTGSHEQYF.

This chain uses TRBV18 with TRBJ1-6; D gene unclear. The CDR3 extends over 16 amino acids. Trimming removed 6 bases at V and 0 bases at J, with 12 bases between. Germline V gene sequence: CDR1 KGHSH, CDR2 LQKENI. The DNA for the CDR3 is TGTGCCAGCTCCGACACCTTGAGCTCCTATAATTCACCCCTCCACTTT. Protein product: CASSDTLSSYNSPLHF.

This chain connects TRBV3-1 (or the pseudogene TRBV3-2) to TRBJ1-1; tentative D call: TRBD1 (6 bases). The CDR3 runs to 13 residues. Germline V gene sequence: CDR1 LGHDT, CDR2 YNNKEL (reference sequence). V lost 0 bases and J lost 6, with 8 bases in between. The CDR3 protein is CASSQEGAAEAFF. CDR3 bases: TGTGCCAGCAGCCAAGAGGGGGCTGCTGAAGCTTTCTTT.